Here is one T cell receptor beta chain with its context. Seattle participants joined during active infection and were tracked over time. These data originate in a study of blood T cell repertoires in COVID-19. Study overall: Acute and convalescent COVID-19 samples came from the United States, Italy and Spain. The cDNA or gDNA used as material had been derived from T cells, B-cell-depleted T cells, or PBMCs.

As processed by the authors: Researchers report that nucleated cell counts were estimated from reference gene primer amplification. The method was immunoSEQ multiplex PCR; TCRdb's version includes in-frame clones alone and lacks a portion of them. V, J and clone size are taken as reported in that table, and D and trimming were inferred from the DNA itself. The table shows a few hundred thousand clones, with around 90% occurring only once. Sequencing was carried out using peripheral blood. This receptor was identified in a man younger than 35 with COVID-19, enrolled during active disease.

CDR3 protein: CASSGQGRGTGELFF. In nucleotides, the CDR3 is TGTGCCAGCAGCGGACAGGGGCGGGGGACCGGGGAGCTGTTTTTT. This chain uses TRBV7-7 with TRBJ2-2; 9 bases are a match to TRBD1. V shed 5 bases, J shed 5 bases, and the junction held 6 bases outside the gene matches. This CDR3 spans 15 amino acids. The germline V gene has CDR1 SSHAT and CDR2 FNYEAQ (reference sequence).